This TCR beta chain was sequenced in a study of CD8 T cells in Susac syndrome. CDR3 length: 13 amino acids. The germline CDR1 and CDR2 sequences are SEHNR and FQNEAQ (reference sequence). When the RNA was reverse transcribed, random hexamers were used with an input of roughly 0.45 to 1 ug. TCRdb used MiXCR to reprocess the immunoSEQ multiplex PCR reads, holding one entry per CDR3 protein. Among about 240,000 distinct CDR3 sequences listed, 96% were seen once. The specimen was CD4+ T cells from PBMCs. The sequence was collected from a human donor with Susac syndrome. The J gene is TRBJ2-1, the V gene TRBV7-9; TRBD2 matches 7 bases. The CDR3, as DNA: TGTGGCGGGGCCCGGGCGGGAGCGAGTGAGCAGTTCTTC. Residues: CGGARAGASEQFF. The variable domain in full, completed from reference TRBV7-9 and TRBJ2-1, reads DTGVSQNPRHKITKRGQNVTFRCDPISEHNRLYWYRQTLGQGPEFLTYFQNEAQLEKSRLLSDRFSAERPKGSFSTLEIQRTEQGDSAMYLCGGARAGASEQFFGPGTRLTVL.